Below, one T cell receptor (beta chain) is given with its context. During construction of the library, unique molecular identifiers were attached to individual cDNA molecules for quantitative, reproducible TCR counting. TCRdb used MiXCR to reprocess the RACE reads, holding one entry per CDR3 protein. Of 85,000 to 95,000 distinct CDR3 sequences in the sample, 11% were seen once. There are 14 residues in the CDR3. V was pared by 6 bases and J by 0 bases, with 9 bases between. This entry is derived from a study of human T cells and chemical hapten exposure. Looking at the study overall: TCR yield per sample varied, mainly due to pooled library volumes.

Time point defined: patch test 2, 6 weeks after DPC sensitization. Noted treatment: therapeutic diphenylcyclopropenone sensitization with weekly scalp DPC. This clonotype was obtained from a man aged 40-49 years with alopecia areata. Some clones in this sample may be carry-over from other donors' samples. The sample in question was whole blood, obtained in connection with sensitization to the hapten diphenylcyclopropenone (DPC). This chain uses TRBV12-3 or TRBV12-4 with TRBJ2-4; unclear D gene. CDR3 sequence: CASSPRSAKNIQYF. Written as DNA, the CDR3 is TGTGCCAGCAGCCCCAGGTCAGCCAAAAACATTCAGTACTTC.